A single sample gave rise to the 13 T cell receptor beta chains below, sequenced in a study of T cells expressing NK-cell markers (dated by TCRdb to the early 2020s). Library generation was performed with 5' RACE. This sample was sequenced with an Illumina HiSeq 2000. Each CDR3 protein sequence appears as one entry after TCRdb reprocessed the reads, and no DNA is included. This sample's table lists about 380,000 distinct CDR3 sequences. Of the sample, roughly 5.2% falls within the top ten clones. Material: blood T cells: a sorted CD56 or NKG2C T cell subset, CD4+ or CD8+ T cells, or bulk PBMC T cells (not recorded which). The receptors come from a man aged 18 to 69 in good health.

The rearrangement joins TRBV5-6 to TRBJ2-2; TCRdb lists TRBD1, though no DNA is available to test this call. CDR3 size: 14 residues. The germline CDR1 and CDR2 sequences are SGHDT and YYEEEE. The CDR3 sequence is CASRYDRLAGELFF. The entire variable domain, with the rest obtained from reference TRBV5-6 and TRBJ2-2, is as follows: DAGVTQSPTHLIKTRGQQVTLRCSPKSGHDTVSWYQQALGQGPQFIFQYYEEEERQRGNFPDRFSGHQFPNYSSELNVNALLLGDSALYLCASRYDRLAGELFFGEGSRLTVL.

The chain couples TRBV5-5 to TRBJ2-3; the D call from TCRdb, TRBD1, cannot be confirmed without DNA. The CDR3 has 15 residues. From germline, CDR1 is SGHKS and CDR2 YYEKEE (reference sequence). This CDR3 is CASSLSWGFGDTQYF.

The chain joins TRBV10-3 to TRBJ2-5; there is no DNA to check the TCRdb D call of TRBD1. Germline V CDR1 and CDR2: ENHRY, SYGVKD. This CDR3 has 12 residues. This chain's CDR3 is CATGPGQETQYF.

The V and J genes are TRBV14 and TRBJ2-3; the TCRdb D gene call, TRBD2, has no DNA to confirm it. Germline V CDR1 and CDR2: SGHDN, FVKESK. The CDR3 runs to 15 residues. This chain's CDR3 is CASSQDPSRSFTQYF. Combining the CDR3 with reference TRBV14 and TRBJ2-3 gives the whole variable domain EAGVTQFPSHSVIEKGQTVTLRCDPISGHDNLYWYRRVMGKEIKFLLHFVKESKQDESGMPNNRFLAERTGGTYSTLKVQPAELEDSGVYFCASSQDPSRSFTQYFGPGTRLTVL.

The V call is TRBV6-6, the J call TRBJ1-2; as DNA is missing, the TRBD1 call by TCRdb cannot be tested. The CDR3 contains 13 residues. Germline V lookup: CDR1 MNHNY, CDR2 SVGAGI (reference sequence). The CDR3 region is CASSSTERVSYTF.

The genes are TRBV6-1 and TRBJ1-6. Germline loops: CDR1 MNHNS, CDR2 SASEGT. The CDR3 has 14 residues. CDR3 protein: CASSRTAGGSPLHF.

This chain links TRBV27 with TRBJ2-4; absent DNA, TCRdb's TRBD1 call cannot be checked. The CDR3 is 13 residues long. Germline V gene sequence: CDR1 MNHEY, CDR2 SMNVEV (reference sequence). The CDR3 region is CASSPMGVNIQYF.

The chain recombines TRBV20-1 with TRBJ2-5; TCRdb designates TRBD2, a call that cannot be tested without DNA. This CDR3 region has 15 residues. Germline-derived CDR1 and CDR2 are DFQATT and SNEGSKA (reference sequence). The CDR3 sequence: CSARDRAVIQETQYF.

The CDR3: CANLLGETNSPLHF. This chain joins TRBV25-1 and TRBJ1-6; no DNA is available, so the TRBD1 call from TCRdb remains unchecked. The germline CDR1 and CDR2 sequences are MGHDK and SYGVNS. CDR3 length equals 14 residues.

The V and J genes are TRBV3-1 and TRBJ1-1; without DNA, the TCRdb call of TRBD1 cannot be checked. The germline gives CDR1 LGHDT, CDR2 YNNKEL (reference sequence). This CDR3 has 13 amino acids. The CDR3 protein is CASSPGTTAEAFF.

This chain joins TRBV7-8 and TRBJ1-2; there is no DNA to check the TCRdb D call of TRBD1. The CDR3 has 14 amino acids. CDR1 and CDR2 (germline): SGHVS, FQNEAQ. The CDR3 spells CASSLVQGRYGYTF.

The gene calls are TRBV7-2 and TRBJ1-4. The CDR3 is made up of 14 amino acids. Germline-derived CDR1 and CDR2 are SGHTA and FQGNSA. CDR3 region: CASSLGDTREKLFF.

This chain joins TRBV20-1 and TRBJ2-6; TCRdb's D call of TRBD1 is untestable without DNA. The CDR3 is made up of 16 amino acids. The germline CDR1 and CDR2 sequences are DFQATT and SNEGSKA (reference sequence). CDR3 residues: CSARDRGRSGANVLTF.